These 3 T cell receptor beta chains came from one sample sequenced in a study of blood T cell repertoires in COVID-19. Only in-frame clones appear in the TCRdb table, and some are missing; sequencing was by immunoSEQ multiplex PCR. The sample records over 120,000 clones, roughly 79% being singletons. Material for sequencing was PBMCs or T cells enriched from blood (not recorded which). All receptors come from a woman in her 50s who had recovered from COVID-19.

This clone was recorded once. This sequence joins TRBV11-3 and TRBJ2-1; 11 bases align to TRBD2. There are 16 residues in the CDR3. V dropped 5 bases and J dropped 6; count of bases not matched to a gene: 9. The germline gives CDR1 SGHNT, CDR2 YENEEA. Here the CDR3 DNA reads TGTGCCAGCAGCCGAACTAGCGGGAGACAAGGCAATGAGCAGTTCTTC. Its translation: CASSRTSGRQGNEQFF.

The chain uses TRBV10-3 and TRBJ2-7; TRBD1 matches 9 bases. The CDR3 consists of 16 residues. Germline CDR1 ENHRY, CDR2 SYGVKD. The V segment lost 0 bases and the J segment 7 bases; nucleotides outside the gene matches: 10. CDR3 amino acids: CAISESSGQGLGEQYF. As DNA, the CDR3 is TGTGCCATCAGTGAGTCTTCGGGACAGGGATTAGGGGAGCAGTACTTC.

The chain links TRBV30 to TRBJ2-5, with D perhaps TRBD2 (5 bases). Germline loops: CDR1 GTSNPN, CDR2 SVGIG (reference sequence). V lost 1 base, J lost 7 bases, and 13 bases lay in between. This CDR3 is 13 amino acids long. CDR3 region: CAWSGRARGTQYF. CDR3 DNA sequence: TGTGCCTGGAGTGGAAGGGCCCGGGGGACCCAGTACTTC.